Below, one TCR beta chain is given with its context. Its antigen is unidentified. The CDR3 spans 14 residues. The germline V gene encodes CDR1 LNHDA and CDR2 SQIVND (reference sequence). V was cut by 9 bases and J by 2 bases, with 16 bases left in between. This specimen belongs to a study of T cell responses to AZD1222 COVID-19 vaccine. The table came from immunoSEQ multiplex PCR; TCRdb's copy has only in-frame clones and leaves some out. Of some 150,000 clones in the sample, approximately 85% were seen once. Study conclusions and caveats: Donors in the cohort were predominantly white British and more often female, and clonal diversity was possibly underestimated. Among spike-specific TCRs, nearly half reportedly target unmutated variant regions. Spike-spanning, vaccine-associated CD4 TCRs were dominant at 160-218 and 743-854. Breadth and depth of Spike-specific TCRs rose after two AZD1222 doses.

The chain recombines TRBV19 with TRBJ1-1, with D maybe TRBD1 (5 bases). Sequencing was performed on peripheral blood, taken 28 days after the second dose of the MenACWY control vaccine. This receptor was identified in an adult who received the MenACWY meningococcal vaccine as a control. CDR3: CARENIQANTEAFF. CDR3 nucleotides: TGTGCCAGGGAAAATATACAGGCCAACACTGAAGCTTTCTTT.